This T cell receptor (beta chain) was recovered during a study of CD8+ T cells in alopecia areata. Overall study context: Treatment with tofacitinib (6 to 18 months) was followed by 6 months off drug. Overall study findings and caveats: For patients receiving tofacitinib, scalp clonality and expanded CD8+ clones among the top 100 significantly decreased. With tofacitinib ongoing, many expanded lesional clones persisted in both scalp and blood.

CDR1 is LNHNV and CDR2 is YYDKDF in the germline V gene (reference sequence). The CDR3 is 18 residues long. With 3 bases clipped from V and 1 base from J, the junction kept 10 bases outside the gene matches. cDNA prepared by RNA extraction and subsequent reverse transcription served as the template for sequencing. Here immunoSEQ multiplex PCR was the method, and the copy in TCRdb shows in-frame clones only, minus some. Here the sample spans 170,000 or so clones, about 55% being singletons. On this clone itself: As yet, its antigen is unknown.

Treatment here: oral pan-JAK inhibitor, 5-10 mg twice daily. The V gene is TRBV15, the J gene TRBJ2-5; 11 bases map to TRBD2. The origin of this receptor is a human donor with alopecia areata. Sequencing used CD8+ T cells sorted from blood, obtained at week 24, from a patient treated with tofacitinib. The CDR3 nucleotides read TGTGCCACCAGCAGTCTACCGGGACTAGCGGAACCCCAAGAGACCCAGTACTTC. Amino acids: CATSSLPGLAEPQETQYF. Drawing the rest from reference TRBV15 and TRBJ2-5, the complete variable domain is DAMVIQNPRYQVTQFGKPVTLSCSQTLNHNVMYWYQQKSSQAPKLLFHYYDKDFNNEADTPDNFQSRRPNTSFCFLDIRSPGLGDTAMYLCATSSLPGLAEPQETQYFGPGTRLLVL.